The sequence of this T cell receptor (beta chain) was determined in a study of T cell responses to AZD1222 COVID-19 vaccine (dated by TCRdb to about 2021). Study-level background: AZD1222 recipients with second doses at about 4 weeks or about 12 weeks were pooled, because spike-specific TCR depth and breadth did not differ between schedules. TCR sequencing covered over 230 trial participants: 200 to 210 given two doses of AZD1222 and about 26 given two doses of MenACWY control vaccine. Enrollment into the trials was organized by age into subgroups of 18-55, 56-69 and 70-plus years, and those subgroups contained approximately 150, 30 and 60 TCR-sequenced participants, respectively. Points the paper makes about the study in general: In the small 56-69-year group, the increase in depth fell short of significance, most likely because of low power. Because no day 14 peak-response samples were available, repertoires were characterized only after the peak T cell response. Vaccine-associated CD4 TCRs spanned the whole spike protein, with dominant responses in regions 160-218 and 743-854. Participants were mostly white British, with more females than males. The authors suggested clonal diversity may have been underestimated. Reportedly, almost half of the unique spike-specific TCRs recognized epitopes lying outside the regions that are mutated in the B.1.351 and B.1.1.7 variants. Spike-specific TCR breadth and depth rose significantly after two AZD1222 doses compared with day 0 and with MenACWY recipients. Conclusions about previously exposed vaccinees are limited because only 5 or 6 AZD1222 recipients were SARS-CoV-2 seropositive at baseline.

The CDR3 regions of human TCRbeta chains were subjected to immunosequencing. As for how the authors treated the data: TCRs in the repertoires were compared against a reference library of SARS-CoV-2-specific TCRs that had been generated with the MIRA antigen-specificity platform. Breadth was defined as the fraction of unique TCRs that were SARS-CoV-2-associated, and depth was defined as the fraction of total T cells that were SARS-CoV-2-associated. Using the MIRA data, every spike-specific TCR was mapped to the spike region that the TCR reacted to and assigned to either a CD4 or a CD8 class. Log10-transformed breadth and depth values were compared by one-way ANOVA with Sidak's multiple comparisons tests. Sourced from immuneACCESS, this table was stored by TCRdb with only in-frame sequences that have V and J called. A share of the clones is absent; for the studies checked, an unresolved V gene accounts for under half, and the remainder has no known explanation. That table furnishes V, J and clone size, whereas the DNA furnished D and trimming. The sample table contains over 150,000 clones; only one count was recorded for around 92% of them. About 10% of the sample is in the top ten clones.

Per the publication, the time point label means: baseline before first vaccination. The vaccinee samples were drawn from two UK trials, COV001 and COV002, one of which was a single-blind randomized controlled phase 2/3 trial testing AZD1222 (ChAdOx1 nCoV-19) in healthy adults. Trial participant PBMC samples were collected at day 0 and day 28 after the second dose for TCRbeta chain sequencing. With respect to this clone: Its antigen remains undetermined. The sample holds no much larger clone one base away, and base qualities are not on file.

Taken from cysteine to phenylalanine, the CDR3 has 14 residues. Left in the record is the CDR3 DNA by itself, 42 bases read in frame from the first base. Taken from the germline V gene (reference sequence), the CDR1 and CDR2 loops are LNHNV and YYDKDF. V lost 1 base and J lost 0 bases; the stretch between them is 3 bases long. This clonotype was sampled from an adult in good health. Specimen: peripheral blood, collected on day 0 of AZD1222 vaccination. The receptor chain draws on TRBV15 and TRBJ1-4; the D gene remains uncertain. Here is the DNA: TGTGCCACCAGCAGAGTCGCAACTAATGAAAAACTGTTTTTT. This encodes CATSRVATNEKLFF.